These 23 T cell receptor beta chains were sequenced from one sample in a study of blood T cell repertoires in COVID-19. Sequenced by immunoSEQ multiplex PCR; TCRdb stores in-frame clones only, minus some. This table holds roughly 49,000 clones, roughly 84% found once. Sequencing was done on a sample of peripheral blood. All receptors derive from a man of 80 years or more with active COVID-19.

This clone was detected a few times. The chain carries TRBV10-3 and TRBJ2-3; 7 nucleotides align to TRBD2. The CDR3 loop spans 14 amino acids. Looked up from germline, CDR1 is ENHRY and CDR2 is SYGVKD. Trimming cost V 8 bases and J 4 bases; bases outside gene matches: 9. The CDR3, as DNA: TGTGCCATCGGGGCCGCTCTAGCGGCAGATACGCAGTATTTT. It encodes CAIGAALAADTQYF.

The V call is TRBV10-3, the J call TRBJ2-2, with 14 bases aligning to TRBD2. The CDR3 sequence is 16 residues long. Germline V gene data show CDR1 as ENHRY and CDR2 as SYGVKD. Trimming cost V 6 bases and J 11 bases; bases outside gene matches: 11. The DNA for the CDR3 is TGTGCCATCAGCCCGGGACTAGCGGGAGTTTTTGGAGAGCTGTTTTTT. This gives the protein CAISPGLAGVFGELFF.

This clone was seen a single time. The rearrangement joins TRBV3-1 (or the pseudogene TRBV3-2) to TRBJ2-1, with 7 bases matching TRBD2. Per the germline V gene, CDR1 is LGHDT and CDR2 is YNNKEL (reference sequence). The CDR3 totals 16 residues. Trimming at V came to 0 bases and at J to 3 bases, leaving 5 bases not matched to a gene. The CDR3 spells CASSQEMASGYNEQFF. CDR3 DNA sequence: TGTGCCAGCAGCCAAGAGATGGCTAGCGGCTACAATGAGCAGTTCTTC.

The V and J genes are TRBV7-9 and TRBJ2-1; D is possibly TRBD2 (5 bases). The CDR3 has 12 amino acids. The ends were cut back, 3 bases at V and 12 bases at J, with 12 bases in the middle. From germline, CDR1 is SEHNR and CDR2 FQNEAQ (reference sequence). The DNA for the CDR3 is TGTGCCAGCAGCTTTCCAGCGGACGGGCAGTTCTTC. Encoded protein: CASSFPADGQFF.

This rearrangement joins TRBV28 to TRBJ1-2, with D perhaps matching TRBD1 (5 bases). V was trimmed by 6 bases and J by 8 bases, leaving 25 bases between them. The germline V gene has CDR1 MDHEN and CDR2 SYDVKM. The length of the CDR3 is 16 residues. In DNA, the CDR3 is TGTGCCAGCAGCCGTTCCGGGGGATCTCCCTCGTTGGGCTACACCTTC. Its translation is CASSRSGGSPSLGYTF.

The CDR3 DNA follows: TGTGCCAGCAGCTTAGATTCGGGCGAGCAGTACTTC. Its translation is CASSLDSGEQYF. The chain is built from TRBV11-2 and TRBJ2-7, with D uncertain. Per germline, CDR1 SGHAT and CDR2 FQNNGV. The CDR3 covers 12 residues. V lost 0 bases to trimming and J lost 6 bases, with 6 bases between them.

The V gene is TRBV11-2, the J gene TRBJ2-1; weak D call: TRBD2 (5 bases). Germline V gives CDR1 SGHAT, CDR2 FQNNGV. The CDR3 extends over 19 amino acids. Trimming shortened V by 0 bases and J by 9 bases, and 27 bases separated the two germline ends. Here the CDR3 DNA reads TGTGCCAGCAGCTTAGACAGCCCGGGGTGGGGTAGGGAAAATGGTGAGCAGTTCTTC. It yields the protein CASSLDSPGWGRENGEQFF.

J is TRBJ2-7 and V is TRBV3-1 (or the pseudogene TRBV3-2), with 10 bases matching TRBD2. The germline CDR1 and CDR2 sequences are LGHDT and YNNKEL (reference sequence). This CDR3 has 14 amino acids. The J segment lost 2 bases and the V segment lost 6 bases, leaving 4 bases of the junction unmatched. CDR3 region: CASSTSGDPYEQYF. The CDR3 DNA sequence: TGTGCCAGCAGTACTAGCGGGGACCCCTACGAGCAGTACTTC.

This clone came up a few times. V usage is TRBV19 and J usage is TRBJ2-5, with TRBD2 matching 13 bases. This CDR3 contains 21 residues. Germline lookup yields CDR1 LNHDA and CDR2 SQIVND (reference sequence). V was pared by 6 bases and J by 5 bases, with 24 bases of the junction left unmatched. CDR3 sequence: CASSPARGWTSGRNRGETQYF. The CDR3 nucleotides are TGTGCCAGTAGCCCAGCTCGGGGTTGGACTAGCGGGAGAAACAGAGGGGAGACCCAGTACTTC.

The chain carries TRBV15 and TRBJ1-2, with TRBD1 identical over 9 bases. The germline V gene encodes CDR1 LNHNV and CDR2 YYDKDF (reference sequence). There are 15 residues in the CDR3. V lost 0 bases, J lost 6 bases, and 5 bases stayed unmatched. Here the CDR3 reads CATSRDDRGRDGYTF. The CDR3 DNA follows: TGTGCCACCAGCAGAGATGACAGGGGGAGAGATGGCTACACCTTC.

This rearrangement joins TRBV7-3 to TRBJ2-1, with 9 bases matching TRBD2. V lost 6 bases and J lost 6; bases outside the gene matches: 12. This CDR3 has 16 residues. Germline assignment: CDR1 SGHTA and CDR2 FQGTGA. CDR3 sequence: CASRPGSAGGPNEQFF. In DNA form, the CDR3 reads TGTGCCAGCAGACCCGGTTCAGCGGGAGGCCCCAATGAGCAGTTCTTC.

This clone was seen a handful of times. The chain couples TRBV15 to TRBJ1-6; TRBD1 is a possible D gene (5 bases). Per the germline V gene, CDR1 is LNHNV and CDR2 is YYDKDF (reference sequence). The CDR3 totals 14 residues. V shed 1 base and J shed 5 bases, with 6 bases lying between them. The CDR3 DNA sequence: TGTGCCACCAGCAGAGGACAGAATAATTCACCCCTCCACTTT. Translation gives CATSRGQNNSPLHF.

The rearrangement links TRBV19 to TRBJ2-1; TRBD2 aligns across 14 bases. The CDR3 runs 16 residues. Germline trimming cut 5 bases from V and 4 bases from J; bases unmatched to any gene: 4. Germline V gene lookup returns CDR1 LNHDA and CDR2 SQIVND (reference sequence). CDR3 sequence (DNA): TGTGCCAGTAGTTCCCGGACTAGCGGGAGGTACAATGAGCAGTTCTTC. Amino acids: CASSSRTSGRYNEQFF. The variable domain in full, with the rest retrieved from reference TRBV19 and TRBJ2-1, is DGGITQSPKYLFRKEGQNVTLSCEQNLNHDAMYWYRQDPGQGLRLIYYSQIVNDFQKGDIAEGYSVSREKKESFPLTVTSAQKNPTAFYLCASSSRTSGRYNEQFFGPGTRLTVL.

The chain recombines TRBV18 with TRBJ2-3; TRBD2 matches 9 bases. After removal of 3 bases from V and 0 bases from J, the junction contained 4 bases not matched to a gene. Germline loops: CDR1 KGHSH, CDR2 LQKENI. The CDR3 sequence is 16 residues long. The CDR3 loop is CASSPLAGLSTDTQYF. In DNA, the CDR3 is TGTGCCAGCTCACCCCTAGCGGGACTAAGCACAGATACGCAGTATTTT.

V and J are TRBV5-1 and TRBJ2-1; a possible D gene is TRBD2 (6 bases). The CDR3 has 15 amino acids. Germline CDR1 and CDR2: SGHRS and YFSETQ. V lost 0 bases and J lost 4, with 11 bases in between. CDR3 sequence reads: CASSLGGGIYNEQFF. The CDR3 DNA sequence: TGCGCCAGCAGCTTGGGCGGCGGGATTTACAATGAGCAGTTCTTC.

The gene calls are TRBV7-9 and TRBJ2-7; D call uncertain. The CDR3 is made up of 15 amino acids. Germline CDR1 and CDR2: SEHNR and FQNEAQ (reference sequence). Trimming took 0 bases from V and 9 from J, leaving 18 bases between them. The CDR3 nucleotides read TGTGCCAGCAGCTTAGCGCAGGTTAGGCTTGGATGGCAGTACTTC. Protein: CASSLAQVRLGWQYF.

V is TRBV7-9 and J is TRBJ2-5, with 8 bases lining up with TRBD1. CDR3 length: 14 amino acids. CDR1 and CDR2 (germline): SEHNR, FQNEAQ (reference sequence). With 4 bases clipped from V and 4 bases from J, the junction kept 5 bases outside the gene matches. This CDR3 is CASSSSGGGETQYF. DNA for the CDR3: TGTGCCAGCAGCTCCTCAGGGGGCGGAGAGACCCAGTACTTC.

This chain links TRBV7-3 with TRBJ2-1; D is possibly TRBD2 (5 bases). V was cut by 6 bases and J by 7 bases, with 16 bases left in between. This CDR3 contains 14 residues. The V gene's germline CDR1 is SGHTA and CDR2 FQGTGA. CDR3: CASRVGSSGNEQFF. In DNA, the CDR3 is TGTGCCAGCAGGGTGGGGAGTTCGGGTAATGAGCAGTTCTTC.

A few counts support this clone. The chain carries TRBV2 and TRBJ1-6; TRBD1 aligns across 7 bases. CDR3 size: 14 residues. V lost 5 bases, J lost 9 bases, and 7 bases stayed unmatched. Germline V gene lookup returns CDR1 SNHLY and CDR2 FYNNEI. The CDR3 DNA is TGTGCCAGCAGTCCCACAGGGGACAGTTCACCCCTCCACTTT. Its translation: CASSPTGDSSPLHF.

V and J are TRBV5-4 and TRBJ2-3; TRBD2 matches 11 bases. The CDR3 consists of 14 residues. V was pared by 4 bases and J by 3 bases, with 1 base of the junction left unmatched. Germline V lookup: CDR1 SGHNT, CDR2 YYREEE (reference sequence). The CDR3: CASSIAGGTDTQYF. The CDR3 DNA follows: TGTGCCAGCAGCATAGCGGGAGGGACAGATACGCAGTATTTT.

This rearrangement joins TRBV10-3 to TRBJ2-5, with D perhaps TRBD2 (6 bases). CDR3 length equals 17 residues. Per the germline V gene, CDR1 is ENHRY and CDR2 is SYGVKD. Trimming shortened V by 3 bases and J by 3 bases, and 20 bases separated the two germline ends. CDR3 DNA sequence: TGTGCCATCAGTGACCGTCGGGATAGTAGCGGCAAAGAGACCCAGTACTTC. Protein sequence: CAISDRRDSSGKETQYF.

The chain carries TRBV6-5 and TRBJ2-5, with 9 bases aligning to TRBD1. Trimming at V came to 6 bases and at J to 3 bases, leaving 2 bases not matched to a gene. Germline CDR1 is MNHEY and CDR2 is SVGAGI. The CDR3 consists of 13 residues. The CDR3 DNA is TGTGCCAGCAGGGGACAGGGCGAAGAGACCCAGTACTTC. It translates to CASRGQGEETQYF.

The chain links TRBV4-1 to TRBJ2-1; the D gene is possibly TRBD2 (5 bases). Trimming took off 1 base at V and 7 bases at J, with 11 bases between the two ends. The CDR3 is made up of 14 amino acids. Per germline, CDR1 MGHRA and CDR2 YSYEKL. The CDR3 is CASSQVGRRNEQFF. CDR3 sequence (DNA): TGCGCCAGCAGCCAAGTGGGTCGGAGGAATGAGCAGTTCTTC.